At least ten counts were recorded for the clone carrying this T cell receptor beta chain. Its antigen remains unidentified. These data are taken from a study of CD8 T cells in ankylosing spondylitis. Molecular-barcoded quantitative 5'-RACE produced these TCR beta libraries. TCRdb re-derived calls from the 5' RACE reads in MiXCR, one entry per CDR3 protein. The data hold roughly 400,000 distinct CDR3 sequences, with around 24% observed a single time. Regarding the study as a whole: Reports of some motif variants in reactive arthritis synovial fluid and blood predate this one. The study identified a TCR beta motif of under ten highly homologous variants that appeared characteristic of ankylosing spondylitis blood. Peripheral blood samples showed relatively rare disease-linked clones, and these clones were CD8+.

Germline lookup yields CDR1 MGHDK and CDR2 SYGVNS. This CDR3 region has 16 residues. V was shortened by 0 bases and J by 3 bases, with 15 bases between the two germline ends. The material sequenced was blood, either unsorted or a sorted T cell fraction (not recorded which). V and J are TRBV25-1 and TRBJ2-7, with D unclear. This clonotype was obtained from a male donor with ankylosing spondylitis. This CDR3 is CASSEYSGMNYYEQYF. In nucleotides, the CDR3 is TGTGCCAGCAGTGAATATAGTGGGATGAACTACTACGAGCAGTACTTC.